The clone carrying this T cell receptor beta chain was counted between two and nine times. The data stem from a study of blood T cell repertoires in COVID-19. Background on the study: In each case, the material was cDNA or gDNA derived from T cells, B-cell-depleted T cells, or PBMCs.

In the original processing: Nucleated cell counts were estimated from reference gene primer amplification. Assay: immunoSEQ multiplex PCR; the TCRdb copy retains only in-frame clones and omits some. Clone size and the V and J calls come from that table; the DNA yielded D and trimming. The sample carries about 250,000 clones, around nine tenths recorded once. V lost 6 bases to trimming and J lost 5 bases, with 19 bases between them. Germline CDR1 is MNHEY and CDR2 is SVGAGI. The CDR3 loop spans 15 amino acids. This chain connects TRBV6-5 to TRBJ1-1; D is undetermined. The sequence was obtained from a man between 18 and 29 years old with active or convalescent COVID-19. The sample comprised peripheral blood. The CDR3 nucleotides read TGTGCCAGCAGAATGCAGGCCGGGGAGAGGACTGAAGCTTTCTTT. It is translated as CASRMQAGERTEAFF.